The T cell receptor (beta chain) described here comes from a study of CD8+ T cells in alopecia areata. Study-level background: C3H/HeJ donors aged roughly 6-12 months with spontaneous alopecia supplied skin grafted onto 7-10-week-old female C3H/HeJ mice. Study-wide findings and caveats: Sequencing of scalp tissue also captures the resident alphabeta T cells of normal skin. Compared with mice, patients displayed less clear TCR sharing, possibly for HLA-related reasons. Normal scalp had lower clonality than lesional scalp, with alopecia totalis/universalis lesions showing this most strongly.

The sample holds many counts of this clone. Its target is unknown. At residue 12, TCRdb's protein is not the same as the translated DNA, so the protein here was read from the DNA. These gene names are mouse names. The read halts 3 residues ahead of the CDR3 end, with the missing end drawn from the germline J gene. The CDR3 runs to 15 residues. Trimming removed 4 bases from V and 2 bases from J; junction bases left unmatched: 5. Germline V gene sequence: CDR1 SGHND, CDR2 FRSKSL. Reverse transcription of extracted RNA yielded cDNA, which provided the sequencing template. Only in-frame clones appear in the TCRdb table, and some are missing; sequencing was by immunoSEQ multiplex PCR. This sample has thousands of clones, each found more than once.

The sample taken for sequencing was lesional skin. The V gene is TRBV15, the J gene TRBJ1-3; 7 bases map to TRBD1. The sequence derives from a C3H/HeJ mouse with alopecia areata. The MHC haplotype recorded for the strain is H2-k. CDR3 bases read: TGTGCCAGCAGTTCCCCTCAGGGGGCTGGAAATACG. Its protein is CASSSPQGAGNT. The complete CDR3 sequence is CASSSPQGAGNTLYF. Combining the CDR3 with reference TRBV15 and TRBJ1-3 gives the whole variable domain DAGVTQTPRHEVAEKGQTIILKCEPVSGHNDLFWYRQTKIQGLELLSYFRSKSLMEDGGAFKDRFKAEMLNSSFSTLKIQPTEPKDSAVYLCASSSPQGAGNTLYFGEGSRLIVV.